Listed here are 9 T cell receptor beta chains from one sample, sequenced in a study of T-cell reconstitution after alpha-beta-depleted transplantation in children. A library of TCRbeta sequences, prepared with unique molecular identifiers, was generated. One entry per CDR3 protein, called by TCRdb with MiXCR from the PCR reads. The table lists about 110,000 distinct CDR3 sequences, around 6.4% of them singletons. The specimen comprised PBMCs, mostly from graft donor cells, sampled 360 days after TCRalphabeta/CD19-depleted stem cell transplant. The receptors were sampled from a male patient under 10 years old who had a stem cell transplant for acute lymphoblastic leukemia, so the T cells may come from the graft donor.

There are a few counts of this clonotype. V gene TRBV9 combines with J gene TRBJ2-7; TRBD2 matches 9 bases. CDR1 is SGDLS and CDR2 is YYNGEE in the germline V gene. The CDR3 spans 17 residues. V lost 4 bases to trimming and J lost 2 bases; unmatched junction nucleotides: 13. The CDR3 bases are TGTGCCAGCAGCCCCGTCCCAGGACTAGCGCCAACCTACGAGCAGTACTTC. It specifies CASSPVPGLAPTYEQYF.

This chain links TRBV12-3 or TRBV12-4 with TRBJ1-6; D unclear. Trimming pared 8 bases from V and 9 bases from J, leaving 11 bases between. This CDR3 is 12 amino acids long. The DNA of the CDR3 is TGTGCCAGCGGCATAGGGAGTTCACCCCTCCACTTT. This translates into CASGIGSSPLHF.

This clonotype was observed many times. The V and J genes are TRBV20-1 and TRBJ2-1, with D possibly TRBD2 on 6 matching bases. The germline V gene has CDR1 DFQATT and CDR2 SNEGSKA (reference sequence). The CDR3 sequence is 15 residues long. V lost 3 bases and J lost 7, with 19 bases in between. CDR3: CSARGGYGPANEQFF. The CDR3 region has the DNA TGCAGTGCTAGGGGGGGTTACGGGCCAGCGAATGAGCAGTTCTTC.

This clonotype came up many times. The chain combines TRBV4-3 with TRBJ2-1; tentatively, D is TRBD2 (7 bases). This CDR3 has 15 residues. V lost 0 bases and J 10 bases, leaving 16 bases between the germline ends. Per germline, CDR1 LGHNA and CDR2 YSLEER. In DNA form, the CDR3 reads TGCGCCAGCAGCCAAGATAGGGGGGGGGCTCGGGAGCAGTTCTTC. It yields the protein CASSQDRGGAREQFF.

This clonotype occurred many times. The J gene is TRBJ1-1, the V gene TRBV28; D is ambiguous. This CDR3 contains 15 residues. Trimming removed 5 bases from V and 2 bases from J, with 15 bases in between. Germline CDR1 MDHEN, CDR2 SYDVKM. CDR3 loop: CASSRGPYANTEAFF. CDR3 nucleotides: TGTGCCAGCAGTAGAGGACCCTACGCTAACACTGAAGCTTTCTTT.

In this sample, this clonotype turned up a few times. The rearrangement joins TRBV7-9 to TRBJ2-1; D is perhaps TRBD1 or TRBD2 (5 bases each). Germline V lookup: CDR1 SEHNR, CDR2 FQNEAQ (reference sequence). The CDR3 covers 15 residues. V was shortened by 5 bases and J by 6 bases, with 17 bases between the two germline ends. CDR3 DNA: TGTGCCAGCAGCCACCGGGACCTCAAGGGCAATGAGCAGTTCTTC. Residues: CASSHRDLKGNEQFF.

At least ten counts were recorded for this clonotype. The chain employs TRBV4-3 and TRBJ2-7, with D unresolved. V shed 3 bases and J shed 7 bases, with 13 bases lying between them. This CDR3 region has 13 residues. The germline V gene has CDR1 LGHNA and CDR2 YSLEER. The CDR3 sequence: CASSQSTLREQYF. In nucleotides, the CDR3 is TGCGCCAGCAGCCAGTCGACCTTAAGGGAGCAGTACTTC.

The CDR3 nucleotides read TGTGCCAGCAGCGTCGGGAACCAAGAGACCCAGTACTTC. Translating gives CASSVGNQETQYF. The chain joins TRBV7-9 to TRBJ2-5; a weak D match, TRBD2 (5 bases). The germline V and J ends were trimmed by 5 bases and 0 bases, with 7 bases remaining between them. The CDR3 has 13 residues. From germline, CDR1 is SEHNR and CDR2 FQNEAQ (reference sequence). Full variable domain (remainder filled in from reference TRBV7-9 and TRBJ2-5): DTGVSQNPRHKITKRGQNVTFRCDPISEHNRLYWYRQTLGQGPEFLTYFQNEAQLEKSRLLSDRFSAERPKGSFSTLEIQRTEQGDSAMYLCASSVGNQETQYFGPGTRLLVL.

In this sample, this clonotype turned up a few times. V usage is TRBV9 and J usage is TRBJ1-6; D possibly corresponds to TRBD1 (5 bases). CDR3 length: 15 amino acids. Looked up from germline, CDR1 is SGDLS and CDR2 is YYNGEE. V was cut by 4 bases and J by 8 bases, with 16 bases left in between. In DNA, the CDR3 is TGTGCCAGCAGCCCCCAGGGAAGTGGAGATTCACCCCTCCACTTT. Amino acids: CASSPQGSGDSPLHF.